The sequence of this T cell receptor (beta chain) was determined in a study of vaccination and CD4 T cells after COVID-19. About the research overall: Participants received two doses of either BNT162b2 or mRNA-1273 vaccine. Overlapping spike peptides served as the stimulus for the cells. These peptides came from SARS-CoV-2 and from the common cold coronaviruses HCoV-NL63, HCoV-OC43 and HCoV-229E. Findings and limits, study-wide: Median SARS-CoV-2-reactive clonotype numbers rose nonsignificantly, about 20 to 38.

Indicated treatment: roughly nine-day PBMC culture with coronavirus spike peptide pools or control peptides (ViraFEST assay). ViraFEST sequenced TCRs after peptide-pool expansion of antigen-specific T cells. Sequencing of the DNA from cultured CD4+ T cells was carried out with the Oncomine TCR Beta short-read assay. One entry per CDR3 protein, called by TCRdb with MiXCR from the PCR reads. Counted here are 6,000 to 8,500 distinct CDR3 sequences, roughly 50% occurring once; the ten biggest clones make up less than 25%. In regard to this clonotype: Antigen unknown.

In germline, CDR1 is SGHKS, CDR2 YYEKEE (reference sequence). The CDR3 is 15 amino acids. The V end lost 0 bases, the J end lost 0 bases, and 10 bases lay between the germline ends. V and J are TRBV5-5 and TRBJ2-7; D perhaps matches TRBD1 (6 bases). This receptor was obtained from a human donor who had recovered from COVID-19. Sequenced: CD4+ T cells from blood, cultured in vitro. CDR3 amino acids: CASSLGTVPSYEQYF. The CDR3, as DNA: TGTGCCAGCAGCTTGGGGACAGTCCCCTCCTACGAGCAGTACTTC.